This paragraph reports one T cell receptor beta chain. This entry belongs to a study of blood T cell repertoires in COVID-19. The CDR3 has 14 residues. Unmatched junction bases numbered 10, after V lost 5 bases and J lost 8 bases. CDR1 LNHDA and CDR2 SQIVND come from the germline V gene (reference sequence). TCRdb's table, derived via immunoSEQ multiplex PCR, lists solely in-frame clones and lacks some. The data hold about 37,000 clones, with under 90% observed a single time. The V and J genes are TRBV19 and TRBJ1-2; 8 bases are a match to TRBD1. This sequence was found in a human donor in a cohort sampled during active COVID-19. The source material was peripheral blood. The CDR3 region has the DNA TGTGCCAGTAGTGTGTCAGGGGGCGACGGAGGCTACACCTTC. This sequence encodes CASSVSGGDGGYTF.